This T cell receptor beta chain was retrieved from a study of T cell repertoires in cytomegalovirus infection. Study summary: Well-studied HLA-B-restricted CMV epitopes were used in the study alongside recently identified HLA-C-restricted ones. Both CMV infection and a matching HLA type were indicated by public TCR beta signatures. General study points: In two of eight donors, the top clonotype was HLA-C-restricted CMV-specific.

The CDR3 runs to 15 residues. V lost 4 bases to trimming and J lost 5 bases; unmatched junction nucleotides: 6. Germline values: CDR1 SGHVS, CDR2 FNYEAQ. With regard to this clonotype: The antigen remains unidentified.

TCRdb re-called the reads with MiXCR, one entry per CDR3 protein. The sample shows some 900,000 distinct CDR3 sequences, around a third of them seen only once. The chain uses TRBV7-6 and TRBJ2-1, with 9 bases matching TRBD1. The sample in question was cultured CD8+ T cells from PBMCs, obtained from culture after CMV antigen stimulation. The source is a human donor in good health (CMV status not recorded). Some clones in this sample may be carry-over from other donors' samples. CDR3 amino acids: CASSSGGQGNNEQFF. The CDR3 nucleotides read TGTGCCAGCAGCTCCGGAGGACAGGGGAACAATGAGCAGTTCTTC. Full variable domain (outside the CDR3, taken from reference TRBV7-6 and TRBJ2-1): GAGVSQSPRYKVTKRGQDVALRCDPISGHVSLYWYRQALGQGPEFLTYFNYEAQQDKSGLPNDRFSAERPEGSISTLTIQRTEQRDSAMYRCASSSGGQGNNEQFFGPGTRLTVL.